This is a list of T cell receptor beta chains from one sample in a study of blood T cell repertoires in COVID-19. Here immunoSEQ multiplex PCR was the method, and the copy in TCRdb shows in-frame clones only, minus some. The data hold more than 150,000 clones, with roughly 94% observed a single time. Sample: peripheral blood. All receptors derive from a man aged 30-40 years with COVID-19, enrolled during active disease. Both conserved end residues are part of each CDR3. Each record gives: V gene, J gene, D gene, clone size, CDR3 DNA, CDR3 protein. D genes are given only for firm matches. Not all rows give a size; the values are once, few, many and, for expanded clones, a class.

V: TRBV24-1; J: TRBJ2-1; D: TRBD1; size: -; DNA: TGTGCCACCAGTGACTCGACAGGGTTGGTCAATGAGCAGTTCTTC; CDR3: CATSDSTGLVNEQFF
V: TRBV5-1; J: TRBJ2-7; D: TRBD1; size: -; DNA: TGCGCCAGCAGCCCCATCGGGACAGGGATCGACGAGCAGTACTTC; CDR3: CASSPIGTGIDEQYF
V: TRBV4-1; J: TRBJ1-6; D: -; size: -; DNA: TGCGCCAGCAGCCACCCCGGGGAGGGGTCCACCCCTTCTTCACCCCTCCACTTT; CDR3: CASSHPGEGSTPSSPLHF
V: TRBV3-1/TRBV3-2; J: TRBJ2-5; D: TRBD1; size: once; DNA: TGTGCCAGCAGCCCCCCAACAGGGGGAGGAGAGACCCAGTACTTC; CDR3: CASSPPTGGGETQYF
V: TRBV3-1/TRBV3-2; J: TRBJ1-2; D: TRBD1; size: -; DNA: TGTGCCAGCAGCCAAGCCACAGGGGATGGCTACACCTTC; CDR3: CASSQATGDGYTF
V: TRBV3-1/TRBV3-2; J: TRBJ2-5; D: TRBD1; size: once; DNA: TGTGCCAGCAGCCCGAGGACAGGGCAAGAGACCCAGTACTTC; CDR3: CASSPRTGQETQYF
V: TRBV4-1; J: TRBJ2-5; D: -; size: -; DNA: TGCGCCAGCAGCCAAGCCCGTTTAGAGACCCAGTACTTC; CDR3: CASSQARLETQYF
V: TRBV29-1; J: TRBJ2-7; D: TRBD1; size: -; DNA: TGCAGCGTTGAAGCTGGACAGGGGCGGTACGAGCAGTACTTC; CDR3: CSVEAGQGRYEQYF
V: TRBV2; J: TRBJ1-2; D: TRBD1; size: -; DNA: TGTGCCAGCAGTAAAGGAGGACAGGGGGGTAACTATGGCTACACCTTC; CDR3: CASSKGGQGGNYGYTF
V: TRBV11-2; J: TRBJ2-5; D: -; size: -; DNA: TGTGCCAGCAGCTTAGCTCGGGGAAACCAAGAGACCCAGTACTTC; CDR3: CASSLARGNQETQYF
V: TRBV27; J: TRBJ1-2; D: -; size: few; DNA: TGTGCCAGCAGTCCGTCTGGACAGAGTAACTATGGCTACACCTTC; CDR3: CASSPSGQSNYGYTF
V: TRBV19; J: TRBJ2-3; D: TRBD1; size: -; DNA: TGTGCCAGTAGTCCGGACAGGGGGTTCACAGATACGCAGTATTTT; CDR3: CASSPDRGFTDTQYF
V: TRBV2; J: TRBJ2-3; D: TRBD2; size: -; DNA: TGTGCTCGCAGCAGGCCTAGCGGGGGGCCACAATATCGAAATAGCACAGATACGCAGTATTTT; CDR3: CARSRPSGGPQYRNSTDTQYF
V: TRBV12-3/TRBV12-4; J: TRBJ1-4; D: -; size: once; DNA: TGTGCCAGCAGTTTGGGCGAGGAAAAACTGTTTTTT; CDR3: CASSLGEEKLFF
V: TRBV4-1; J: TRBJ1-1; D: TRBD1; size: -; DNA: TGCGCCAGCAGCCAACCAACAGGGGGCGGAGGGAACACTGAAGCTTTCTTT; CDR3: CASSQPTGGGGNTEAFF
V: TRBV10-2; J: TRBJ1-4; D: TRBD1; size: -; DNA: TGCGCCAGCAGTGCGCACCGACAGGGTTCTCTGTTTTTT; CDR3: CASSAHRQGSLFF
V: TRBV9; J: TRBJ1-2; D: TRBD1; size: -; DNA: TGTGCCAGCAGCGTAGGGGACAGGGGAGGTCGTGGCTACACCTTC; CDR3: CASSVGDRGGRGYTF
V: TRBV19; J: TRBJ1-3; D: TRBD1; size: -; DNA: TGTGCCAGTAGCCCAACAGGGGGCTCTGGAAACACCATATATTTT; CDR3: CASSPTGGSGNTIYF
V: TRBV10-3; J: TRBJ1-2; D: TRBD1; size: -; DNA: TGTGCCATCAGTTCCGGGACAGGGGGATACTATGGCTACACCTTC; CDR3: CAISSGTGGYYGYTF
V: TRBV11-2; J: TRBJ1-3; D: -; size: -; DNA: TGTGCCAGCAGCTTAGGGACATACGGAAACACCATATATTTT; CDR3: CASSLGTYGNTIYF
V: TRBV29-1; J: TRBJ1-1; D: -; size: -; DNA: TGCAGCGTCGACAAGCGGGCTTCACTAAACACTGAAGCTTTCTTT; CDR3: CSVDKRASLNTEAFF
V: TRBV9; J: TRBJ1-4; D: TRBD1; size: -; DNA: TGTGCCAGCAGCGATACCCGACAGGGGGGAGGCGAAAAACTGTTTTTT; CDR3: CASSDTRQGGGEKLFF
V: TRBV3-1/TRBV3-2; J: TRBJ1-4; D: TRBD1; size: -; DNA: TGTGCCAGCAGCCAATGGACAGGGGGCATAGCTAATGAAAAACTGTTTTTT; CDR3: CASSQWTGGIANEKLFF
V: TRBV5-1; J: TRBJ2-1; D: TRBD1; size: -; DNA: TGCGCCAGCACCCAGGGGGCGGTCCATCCAGTCTCCTACAATGAGCAGTTCTTC; CDR3: CASTQGAVHPVSYNEQFF
V: TRBV30; J: TRBJ1-5; D: -; size: -; DNA: TGTGCCTGGAGTGAGGGGGGGACTGGGCAGCCCCAGCATTTT; CDR3: CAWSEGGTGQPQHF
V: TRBV25-1; J: TRBJ2-1; D: -; size: -; DNA: TGTGCCAGCAGTGAATTATCAGGGGATGGCAATGAGCAGTTCTTC; CDR3: CASSELSGDGNEQFF
V: TRBV11-2; J: TRBJ2-3; D: TRBD2; size: once; DNA: TGTGCCAGCAGCTTAGATCTACGGGGACTAGGAGAAGATACGCAGTATTTT; CDR3: CASSLDLRGLGEDTQYF
V: TRBV7-9; J: TRBJ2-1; D: -; size: -; DNA: TGTGCCAGCAGCCGAAGCGACAGACATGAATACAATGAGCAGTTCTTC; CDR3: CASSRSDRHEYNEQFF
V: TRBV3-1/TRBV3-2; J: TRBJ2-1; D: -; size: -; DNA: TGTGCCAGCAGCCAAGTAAGGGGACTTGAGCAGTTCTTC; CDR3: CASSQVRGLEQFF
V: TRBV6-6; J: TRBJ1-1; D: -; size: -; DNA: TGTGCCAGCAGGGCAGGCCAAAGGAACACTGAAGCTTTCTTT; CDR3: CASRAGQRNTEAFF
V: TRBV4-1; J: TRBJ1-6; D: -; size: -; DNA: TGCGCCAGCAGCCAGCTACGCTTGGACAGTTTGAGCTCCTATAATTCACCCCTCCACTTT; CDR3: CASSQLRLDSLSSYNSPLHF
V: TRBV6-5; J: TRBJ1-1; D: -; size: once; DNA: TGTGCCAGCCAAGGAGGAGCAACCACTGAAGCTTTCTTT; CDR3: CASQGGATTEAFF
V: TRBV5-1; J: TRBJ1-3; D: -; size: once; DNA: TGCGCCAGCAGCTTGGTATCTGGGGCCGGAAACACCATATATTTT; CDR3: CASSLVSGAGNTIYF
V: TRBV12-3/TRBV12-4; J: TRBJ2-2; D: TRBD1; size: once; DNA: TGTGCCAGCAGTGGACAGGGACCCGGGGAGCTGTTTTTT; CDR3: CASSGQGPGELFF
V: TRBV10-2; J: TRBJ2-3; D: -; size: -; DNA: TGCGCCAGCAGTGATGAGCGGATCACAGATACGCAGTATTTT; CDR3: CASSDERITDTQYF
V: TRBV3-1/TRBV3-2; J: TRBJ1-1; D: TRBD1; size: -; DNA: TGTGCCAGCAGCTCGACAGGGCGGATGAACACTGAAGCTTTCTTT; CDR3: CASSSTGRMNTEAFF
V: TRBV9; J: TRBJ1-4; D: TRBD1; size: -; DNA: TGTGCCAGCAGCGTGGGGACAGCCACTAATGAAAAACTGTTTTTT; CDR3: CASSVGTATNEKLFF
V: TRBV10-2; J: TRBJ1-2; D: -; size: -; DNA: TGCGCCAGCAGTGAGTCCCGCAGGGGCGATGGCTACACCTTC; CDR3: CASSESRRGDGYTF
V: TRBV4-1; J: TRBJ2-2; D: -; size: -; DNA: TGCGCCAGCACCGCGGCGAACACCGGGGAGCTGTTTTTT; CDR3: CASTAANTGELFF
V: TRBV27; J: TRBJ1-4; D: TRBD1; size: -; DNA: TGTGCCAGCAGTAAAACAGGGGGCGAGGGGGAAAAACTGTTTTTT; CDR3: CASSKTGGEGEKLFF
V: TRBV3-1/TRBV3-2; J: TRBJ1-2; D: TRBD1; size: -; DNA: TGTGCCAGCAGCCAAGCCGGACAGGGGGCTCGAGTTGGCTACACCTTC; CDR3: CASSQAGQGARVGYTF
V: TRBV5-1; J: TRBJ1-4; D: -; size: -; DNA: TGCGCCAGCAGCGCCAACAGGGAAAGTGAAAAACTGTTTTTT; CDR3: CASSANRESEKLFF